The 18 T cell receptor beta chains reported below all come from one sample, sequenced in a study of shared clonotypes between healthy human individuals. Sequencing was performed with immunoSEQ multiplex PCR; in TCRdb, only in-frame clones are kept and a portion is missing. The sample records some 2,100,000 clones, more than 85% being singletons. CD45RO-negative, CCR7-selected cells formed the naive CD8 fraction, which excluded terminally differentiated effector memory CD45RA+ cells. Input material: naive CD8+ T cells from PBMCs. The receptors here all came from a man in his late teens or twenties in good health. Some clones in this sample may be carry-over from other donors' samples.

This clone has a handful of counts. The chain is built from TRBV14 and TRBJ1-1; D is unresolved. The length of the CDR3 is 12 residues. V lost 2 bases and J lost 7, with 8 bases in between. CDR1 and CDR2 from the germline V gene are SGHDN and FVKESK. CDR3 loop: CASSQPDGEAFF. Written as DNA, the CDR3 is TGTGCCAGCAGCCAACCGGACGGTGAAGCTTTCTTT.

The chain combines TRBV6-4 with TRBJ2-1; D unresolved. Germline V lookup: CDR1 MRHNA, CDR2 SNTAGT. Trimming left V 3 bases short and J 1 base short, with 13 bases between. The CDR3 loop spans 16 amino acids. DNA of the CDR3: TGTGCCAGCAGTGAGAGCCCCCTTAGGTCCTACAATGAGCAGTTCTTC. Its translation is CASSESPLRSYNEQFF.

The gene calls are TRBV7-9 and TRBJ1-5, with D possibly matching TRBD1 (6 bases). The CDR3 covers 18 residues. Germline-derived CDR1 and CDR2 are SEHNR and FQNEAQ (reference sequence). The V and J ends lost 1 base and 1 base respectively, with 17 bases between them. CDR3 region: CASSLEPRQDKSNQPQHF. The CDR3 DNA sequence: TGTGCCAGCAGCTTAGAGCCCCGACAGGATAAAAGCAATCAGCCCCAGCATTTT.

A remark on this clone: Other nucleotide sequences from this sample produce the same CDR3. The chain links TRBV5-1 to TRBJ2-1, with no clear D. V was clipped by 1 base and J by 7 bases, with 9 bases between them. The CDR3 length is 13 residues. The V gene's germline CDR1 is SGHRS and CDR2 YFSETQ. As DNA, the CDR3 is TGCGCCAGCAGCTTGTCCCCACGGAATGAGCAGTTCTTC. It translates to CASSLSPRNEQFF.

V usage is TRBV27 and J usage is TRBJ2-7; 11 bases map to TRBD1. CDR3 length: 16 residues. Germline loops: CDR1 MNHEY, CDR2 SMNVEV (reference sequence). V lost 3 bases to trimming and J lost 4 bases; unmatched junction nucleotides: 8. The CDR3: CASSFLRDRGIYEQYF. The CDR3, as DNA: TGTGCCAGCAGTTTTTTAAGGGACAGGGGGATATACGAGCAGTACTTC.

The chain uses TRBV15 and TRBJ2-7; 7 bases map to TRBD2. The V gene's germline CDR1 is LNHNV and CDR2 YYDKDF (reference sequence). Germline trimming cut 0 bases from V and 3 bases from J; bases unmatched to any gene: 5. This CDR3 spans 15 amino acids. The CDR3 here is CATSRDGGVVYEQYF. DNA for the CDR3: TGTGCCACCAGCAGAGATGGGGGGGTTGTCTACGAGCAGTACTTC.

This clone was observed once. This may stem from a read error, because a much larger clone lies one nucleotide away. Other nucleotide sequences from this sample produce the same CDR3. The chain links TRBV27 to TRBJ2-7, with D hard to call. The CDR3 loop spans 11 amino acids. The V and J ends lost 3 bases and 1 base respectively, with 1 base between them. CDR1 and CDR2 from the germline V gene are MNHEY and SMNVEV (reference sequence). In nucleotides, the CDR3 is TGTGCCAGCAGTTTGTCCTACGAGCAGTACTTC. Amino acid sequence: CASSLSYEQYF.

CDR3 in DNA: TGTGCCAGCAGCCCATGGGAGGGGAAACTGTTTTTT. It specifies CASSPWEGKLFF. The chain links TRBV7-9 to TRBJ1-4, with D maybe TRBD1 (5 bases). V lost 5 bases and J 11 bases, leaving 12 bases between the germline ends. Germline CDR1 SEHNR, CDR2 FQNEAQ (reference sequence). There are 12 residues in the CDR3.

The gene calls are TRBV28 and TRBJ2-1; D unresolved. Germline V gene data show CDR1 as MDHEN and CDR2 as SYDVKM. V lost 2 bases and J 8 bases, leaving 16 bases between the germline ends. The CDR3 extends over 15 amino acids. The DNA for the CDR3 is TGTGCCAGCAGTTTACCTCGGACGACGCTCCATGAGCAGTTCTTC. It specifies CASSLPRTTLHEQFF.

The rearrangement links TRBV13 to TRBJ2-7; 9 nucleotides line up with TRBD2. The germline gives CDR1 PRHDT, CDR2 FYEKMQ (reference sequence). The CDR3 has 14 residues. V lost 3 bases and J lost 6; bases outside the gene matches: 6. The CDR3 nucleotides are TGTGCCAGCAGCTTTGCGCGGGAGGGCCCCGAGCAGTACTTC. It specifies CASSFAREGPEQYF.

The rearrangement joins TRBV7-9 to TRBJ1-1; no definite D call. The CDR3 has 14 residues. Trimming cost V 1 base and J 4 bases, with 10 bases left between them. Germline V gene lookup returns CDR1 SEHNR and CDR2 FQNEAQ (reference sequence). The chain's CDR3 is CASSLVFVATEAFF. The CDR3 DNA sequence: TGTGCCAGCAGCTTAGTCTTCGTCGCCACTGAAGCTTTCTTT. Using reference TRBV7-9 and TRBJ1-1 for the parts outside the CDR3, the full variable domain is DTGVSQNPRHKITKRGQNVTFRCDPISEHNRLYWYRQTLGQGPEFLTYFQNEAQLEKSRLLSDRFSAERPKGSFSTLEIQRTEQGDSAMYLCASSLVFVATEAFFGQGTRLTVV.

The chain uses TRBV27 and TRBJ2-7; D not resolved. Germline-derived CDR1 and CDR2 are MNHEY and SMNVEV (reference sequence). Trimming removed 6 bases at V and 3 bases at J, with 12 bases between. The CDR3 has 13 amino acids. The CDR3 spells CASRSLSGYEQYF. Written as DNA, the CDR3 is TGTGCCAGCAGATCTCTATCCGGCTACGAGCAGTACTTC.

The V call is TRBV29-1, the J call TRBJ2-5, with 8 bases lining up with TRBD2. The CDR3 covers 14 residues. V lost 4 bases and J lost 9; bases outside the gene matches: 13. Looked up from germline, CDR1 is SQVTM and CDR2 is ANQGSEA. The chain's CDR3 is CSVAGLVPSWAQYF. The CDR3 DNA reads as TGCAGCGTTGCGGGACTAGTCCCGTCGTGGGCCCAGTACTTC. The full variable domain, rest sourced from reference TRBV29-1 and TRBJ2-5, is SAVISQKPSRDICQRGTSLTIQCQVDSQVTMMFWYRQQPGQSLTLIATANQGSEATYESGFVIDKFPISRPNLTFSTLTVSNMSPEDSSIYLCSVAGLVPSWAQYFGPGTRLLVL.

The chain uses TRBV15 and TRBJ2-5; a weak D match, TRBD1 (5 bases). V was clipped by 3 bases and J by 1 base, with 9 bases between them. Germline V gene lookup returns CDR1 LNHNV and CDR2 YYDKDF (reference sequence). The CDR3 has 14 amino acids. The chain's CDR3 is CATSRTAVQETQYF. The CDR3 DNA follows: TGTGCCACCAGCAGGACAGCCGTCCAAGAGACCCAGTACTTC.

The J gene is TRBJ1-2, the V gene TRBV11-2; D gene uncertain. Trimming took 4 bases from V and 5 from J, leaving 11 bases between them. Germline-derived CDR1 and CDR2 are SGHAT and FQNNGV. The CDR3 runs 13 residues. The DNA of the CDR3 is TGTGCCAGCAGCTCCGTGACGGGATATGGCTACACCTTC. It encodes CASSSVTGYGYTF.

This clone has just one count. The chain links TRBV5-1 to TRBJ1-1; 11 bases agree with TRBD1. J lost 5 bases, V lost 4 bases, and 7 bases had no gene match. The CDR3 runs to 15 residues. Germline V gives CDR1 SGHRS, CDR2 YFSETQ. CDR3 in amino acids: CASSQSGTGGTEAFF. Here the CDR3 DNA reads TGCGCCAGCAGCCAATCTGGGACAGGGGGGACTGAAGCTTTCTTT.

This clone has only one observation. V and J are TRBV11-3 and TRBJ2-1; TRBD1 aligns across 9 bases. J lost 3 bases, V lost 9 bases, and 9 bases had no gene match. CDR3 length: 15 residues. Per the germline V gene, CDR1 is SGHNT and CDR2 is YENEEA. CDR3 region: CASSPGQGLYNEQFF. The DNA of the CDR3 is TGTGCCAGTTCCCCGGGACAGGGTCTCTACAATGAGCAGTTCTTC.

This clone was seen a few times. Within the sample, other DNA sequences also encode this same CDR3. CDR3 DNA: TGTGCCAGCAGTTTAATAATGAACACTGAAGCTTTCTTT. This encodes CASSLIMNTEAFF. This rearrangement joins TRBV27 to TRBJ1-1; D not resolved. Germline loops: CDR1 MNHEY, CDR2 SMNVEV (reference sequence). The CDR3 is made up of 13 amino acids. Trimming took off 2 bases at V and 0 bases at J, with 4 bases between the two ends.